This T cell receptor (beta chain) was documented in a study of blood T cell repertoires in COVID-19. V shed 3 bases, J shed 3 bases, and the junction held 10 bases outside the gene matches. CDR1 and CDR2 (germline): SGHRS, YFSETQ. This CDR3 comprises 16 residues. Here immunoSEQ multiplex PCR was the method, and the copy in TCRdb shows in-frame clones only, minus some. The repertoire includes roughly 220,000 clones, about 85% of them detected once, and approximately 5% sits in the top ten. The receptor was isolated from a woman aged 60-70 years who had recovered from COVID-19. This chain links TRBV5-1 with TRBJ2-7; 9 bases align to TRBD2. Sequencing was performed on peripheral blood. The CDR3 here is CASSSVGSGGYYEQYF. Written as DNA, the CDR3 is TGCGCCAGCAGCTCCGTCGGGAGCGGGGGGTACTACGAGCAGTACTTC.